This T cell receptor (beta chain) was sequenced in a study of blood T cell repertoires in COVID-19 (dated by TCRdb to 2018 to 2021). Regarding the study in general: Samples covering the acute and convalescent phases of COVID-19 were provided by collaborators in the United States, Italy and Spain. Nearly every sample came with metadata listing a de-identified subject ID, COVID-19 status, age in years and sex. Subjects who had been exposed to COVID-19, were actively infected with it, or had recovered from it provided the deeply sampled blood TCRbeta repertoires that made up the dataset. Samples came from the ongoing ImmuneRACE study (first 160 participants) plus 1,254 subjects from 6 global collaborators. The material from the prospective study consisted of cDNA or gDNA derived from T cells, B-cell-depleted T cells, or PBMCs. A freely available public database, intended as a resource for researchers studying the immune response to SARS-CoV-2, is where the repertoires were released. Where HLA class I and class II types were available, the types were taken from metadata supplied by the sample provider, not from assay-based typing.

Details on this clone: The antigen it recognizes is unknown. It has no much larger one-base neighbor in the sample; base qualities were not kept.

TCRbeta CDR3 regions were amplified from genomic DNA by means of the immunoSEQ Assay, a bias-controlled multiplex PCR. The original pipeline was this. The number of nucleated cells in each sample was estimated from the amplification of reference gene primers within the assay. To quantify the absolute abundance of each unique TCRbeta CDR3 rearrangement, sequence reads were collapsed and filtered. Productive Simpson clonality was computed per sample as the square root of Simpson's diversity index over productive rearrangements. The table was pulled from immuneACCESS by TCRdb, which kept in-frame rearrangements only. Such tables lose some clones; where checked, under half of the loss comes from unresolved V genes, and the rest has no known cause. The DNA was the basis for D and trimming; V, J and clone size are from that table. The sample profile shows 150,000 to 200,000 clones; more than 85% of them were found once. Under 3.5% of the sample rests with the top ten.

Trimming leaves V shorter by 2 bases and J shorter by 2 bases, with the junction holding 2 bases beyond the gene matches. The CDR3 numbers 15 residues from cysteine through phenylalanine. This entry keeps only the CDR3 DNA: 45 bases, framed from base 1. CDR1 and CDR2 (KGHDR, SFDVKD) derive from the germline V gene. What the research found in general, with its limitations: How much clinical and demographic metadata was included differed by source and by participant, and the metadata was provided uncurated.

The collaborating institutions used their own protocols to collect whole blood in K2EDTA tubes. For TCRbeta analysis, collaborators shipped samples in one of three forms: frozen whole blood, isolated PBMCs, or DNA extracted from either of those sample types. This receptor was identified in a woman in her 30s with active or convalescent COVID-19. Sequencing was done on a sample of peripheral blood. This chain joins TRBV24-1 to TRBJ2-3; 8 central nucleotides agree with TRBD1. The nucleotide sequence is TGTGCCACCAGTGATTGGGGACAGGCCACAGATACGCAGTATTTT. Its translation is CATSDWGQATDTQYF.